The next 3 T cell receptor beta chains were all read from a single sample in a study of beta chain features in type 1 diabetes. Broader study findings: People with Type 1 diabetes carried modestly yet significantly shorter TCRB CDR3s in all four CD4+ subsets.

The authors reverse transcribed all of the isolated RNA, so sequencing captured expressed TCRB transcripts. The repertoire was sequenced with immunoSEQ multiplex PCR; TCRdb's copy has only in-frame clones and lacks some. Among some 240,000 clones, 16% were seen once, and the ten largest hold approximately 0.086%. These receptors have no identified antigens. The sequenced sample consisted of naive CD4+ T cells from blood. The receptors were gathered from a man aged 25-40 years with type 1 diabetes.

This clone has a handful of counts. The DNA for the CDR3 is TGCAGCGTTGATGGGACTAGCGGACAAGAGACCCAGTACTTC. Protein: CSVDGTSGQETQYF. The J gene is TRBJ2-5, the V gene TRBV29-1, with TRBD2 matching over 11 bases. With V trimmed by 3 bases and J by 2 bases, 2 bases remained unmatched. The germline V gene encodes CDR1 SQVTM and CDR2 ANQGSEA. The CDR3 has 14 residues.

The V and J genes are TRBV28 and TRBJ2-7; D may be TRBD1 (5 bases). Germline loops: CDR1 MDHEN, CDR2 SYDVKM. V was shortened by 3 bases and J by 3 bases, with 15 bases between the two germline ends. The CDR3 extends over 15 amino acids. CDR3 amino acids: CASSFTGQGNYEQYF. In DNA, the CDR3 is TGTGCCAGCAGTTTCACAGGCCAGGGAAACTACGAGCAGTACTTC.

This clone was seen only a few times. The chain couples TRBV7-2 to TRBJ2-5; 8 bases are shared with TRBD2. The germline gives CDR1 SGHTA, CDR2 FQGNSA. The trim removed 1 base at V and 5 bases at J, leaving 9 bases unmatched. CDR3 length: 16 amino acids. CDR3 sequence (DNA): TGTGCCAGCAGCTTAGATGCGGCGGGAGGAGGGGAGACCCAGTACTTC. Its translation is CASSLDAAGGGETQYF.